This T cell receptor (beta chain) was retrieved from a study of cytomegalovirus exposure and HLA in healthy donors. This clone was counted only a few times. Between the trimmed V and J ends, which lost 4 bases and 0 bases, there was a span of 10 bases. This CDR3 is 14 amino acids long. CDR1 is SGHRS, CDR2 YFSETQ, per germline. PCR used 60 Vbeta primers and 13 Jbeta primers. Clones were read by immunoSEQ multiplex PCR, and TCRdb kept only the in-frame ones, dropping some. The sample includes about 140,000 clones, about three quarters of them seen just once. This TCR came from a man aged 30 to 39 in good health and CMV-seropositive. This chain joins TRBV5-1 and TRBJ1-1, with D perhaps TRBD1 (6 bases). The sequencing input was PBMCs. CDR3 residues: CASSEDSMNTEAFF. The CDR3 DNA follows: TGCGCCAGCAGCGAGGACAGCATGAACACTGAAGCTTTCTTT.